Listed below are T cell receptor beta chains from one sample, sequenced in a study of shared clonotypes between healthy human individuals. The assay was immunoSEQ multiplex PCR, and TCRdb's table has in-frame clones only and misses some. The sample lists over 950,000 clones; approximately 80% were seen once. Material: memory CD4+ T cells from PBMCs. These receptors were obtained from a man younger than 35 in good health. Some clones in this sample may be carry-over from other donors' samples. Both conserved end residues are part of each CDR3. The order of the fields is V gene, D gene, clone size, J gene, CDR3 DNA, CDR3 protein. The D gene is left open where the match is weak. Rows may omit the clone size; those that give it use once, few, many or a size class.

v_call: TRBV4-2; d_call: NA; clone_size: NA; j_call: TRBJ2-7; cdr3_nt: TGTGCCAGCAGCAAGGAGGCCACGACTAGTCACGGCTACGAGCAGTACTTC; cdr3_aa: CASSKEATTSHGYEQYF
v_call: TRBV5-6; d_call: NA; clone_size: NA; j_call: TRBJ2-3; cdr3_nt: TGTGCCAGCAGCCGGAATGGGGGCACAGATACGCAGTATTTT; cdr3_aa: CASSRNGGTDTQYF
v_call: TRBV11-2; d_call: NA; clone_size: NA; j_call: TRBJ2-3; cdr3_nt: TGTGCCAGCAGCTTCCAAGATACGCAGTATTTT; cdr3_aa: CASSFQDTQYF
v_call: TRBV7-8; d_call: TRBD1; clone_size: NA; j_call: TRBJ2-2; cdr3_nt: TGTGCCAGCAGCTCAGGACGAGGACAGGGGAGAGGAACCGGGGAGCTGTTTTTT; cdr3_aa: CASSSGRGQGRGTGELFF
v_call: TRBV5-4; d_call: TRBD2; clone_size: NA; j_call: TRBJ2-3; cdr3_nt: TGTGCCAGCAGCTTGAGGGGGAGAGCGGGAGTTGGGACAGATACGCAGTATTTT; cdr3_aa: CASSLRGRAGVGTDTQYF
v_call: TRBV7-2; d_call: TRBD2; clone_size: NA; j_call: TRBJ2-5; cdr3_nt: TGTGCCAGCAGCTTAATCAGCGGGAGGACGGAGACCCAGTACTTC; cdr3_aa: CASSLISGRTETQYF
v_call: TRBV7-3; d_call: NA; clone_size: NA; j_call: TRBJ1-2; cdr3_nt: TGTGCCAGCAGTTCAAGGGGCTACACCTTC; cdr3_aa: CASSSRGYTF
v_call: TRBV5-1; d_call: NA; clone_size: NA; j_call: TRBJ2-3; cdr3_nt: TGCGCCAGCAGCTCCTCTGGACTGGCTAGCACAGATACGCAGTATTTT; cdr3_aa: CASSSSGLASTDTQYF
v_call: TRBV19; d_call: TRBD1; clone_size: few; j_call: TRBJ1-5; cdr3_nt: TGTGCCACCCTGGGACAGAGCAATCAGCCCCAGCATTTT; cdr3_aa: CATLGQSNQPQHF
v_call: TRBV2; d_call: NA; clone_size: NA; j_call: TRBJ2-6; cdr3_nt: TGTGCCAGCACGACCTCTGGGGCCAACGTCCTGACTTTC; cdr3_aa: CASTTSGANVLTF
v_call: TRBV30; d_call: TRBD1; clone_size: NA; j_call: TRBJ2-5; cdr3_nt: TGTGCCTGGAGTGTACGGTACAGGGGGGAGACCCAGTACTTC; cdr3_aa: CAWSVRYRGETQYF
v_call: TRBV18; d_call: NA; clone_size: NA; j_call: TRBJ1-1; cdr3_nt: TGTGCCAGCTCACCCCTCGTGGCGGCGAACACTGAAGCTTTCTTT; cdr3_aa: CASSPLVAANTEAFF
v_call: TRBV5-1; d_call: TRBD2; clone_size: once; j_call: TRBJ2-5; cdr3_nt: TGCGCCAGCAGCGCTAGCGGGAGGGTGGGTCAAGGGACCCAGTACTTC; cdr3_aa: CASSASGRVGQGTQYF
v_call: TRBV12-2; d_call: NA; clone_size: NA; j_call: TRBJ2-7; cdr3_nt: TGTGCAAGTCGCGCGACAGACCAAACCTCCTACGAGCAGTACTTC; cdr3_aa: CASRATDQTSYEQYF
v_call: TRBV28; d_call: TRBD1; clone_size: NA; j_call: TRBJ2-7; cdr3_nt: TGTGCCAGCAGAGCCGACAGGGGATATACCTACGAGCAGTACTTC; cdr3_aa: CASRADRGYTYEQYF
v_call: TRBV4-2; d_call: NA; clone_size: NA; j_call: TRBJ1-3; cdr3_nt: TGTGCCAGCAGCCAAGTTGGTTCGAGCAGTTACTCTGGAAACACCATATATTTT; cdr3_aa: CASSQVGSSSYSGNTIYF
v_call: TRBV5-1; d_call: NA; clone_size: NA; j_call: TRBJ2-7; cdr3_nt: TGCGCCAGCAGCTCAACGGCCGGGAGCGCTTTGGGGCAGTACTTC; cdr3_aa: CASSSTAGSALGQYF
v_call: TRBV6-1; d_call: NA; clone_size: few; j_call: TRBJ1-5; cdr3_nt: TGTGCCAGCAGGTCCGGGGAGAATCAGCCCCAGCATTTT; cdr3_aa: CASRSGENQPQHF
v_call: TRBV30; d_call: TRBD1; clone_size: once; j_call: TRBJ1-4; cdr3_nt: TGTGCCGGCAACCAACCCGGGACAGAGAAAGAAAAACTGTTTTTT; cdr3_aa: CAGNQPGTEKEKLFF
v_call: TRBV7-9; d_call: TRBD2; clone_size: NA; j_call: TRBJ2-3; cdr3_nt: TGTGCCAGCAGCCATAGCGGGAGCACAGATACGCAGTATTTT; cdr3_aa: CASSHSGSTDTQYF
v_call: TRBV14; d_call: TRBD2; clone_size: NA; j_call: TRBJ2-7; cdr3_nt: TGTGCCAGCAGCCGAATAGCGGGGGAGCAGTACTTC; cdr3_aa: CASSRIAGEQYF
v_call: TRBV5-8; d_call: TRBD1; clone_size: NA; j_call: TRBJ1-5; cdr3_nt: TGTGCCAGCAGCTTCCGGACAGGGGTGGACCAGCCCCAGCATTTT; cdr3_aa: CASSFRTGVDQPQHF
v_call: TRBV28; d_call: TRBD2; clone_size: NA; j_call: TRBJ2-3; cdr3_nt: TGTGCCAGCATGGGCGGGAGAACAGATACGCAGTATTTT; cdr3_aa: CASMGGRTDTQYF
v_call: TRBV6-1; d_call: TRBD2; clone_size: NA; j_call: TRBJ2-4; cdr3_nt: TGTGCCAGCAGTTCCAGACTAGCGGGGGAAAACATTCAGTACTTC; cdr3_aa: CASSSRLAGENIQYF
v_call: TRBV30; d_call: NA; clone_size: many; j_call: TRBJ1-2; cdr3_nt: TGTGCCTGGAGTATCCTACGGGCCTTTAACTATGGCTACACCTTC; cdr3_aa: CAWSILRAFNYGYTF
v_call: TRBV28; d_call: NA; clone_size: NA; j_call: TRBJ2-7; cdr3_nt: TGTGCCAGCAGGCCGGCATCCTACGAGCAGTACTTC; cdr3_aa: CASRPASYEQYF
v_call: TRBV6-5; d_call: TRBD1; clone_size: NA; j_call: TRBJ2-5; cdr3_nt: TGTGCCAGCAGCAGCGGGACAGGGGGTTTTCGTGACCAGTACTTC; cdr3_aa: CASSSGTGGFRDQYF
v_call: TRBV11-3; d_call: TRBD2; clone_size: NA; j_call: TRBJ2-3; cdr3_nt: TGTGCCAGCAGCCGAGGACTAGCGGACCCTGGAGGCTCTACAGATACGCAGTATTTT; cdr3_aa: CASSRGLADPGGSTDTQYF
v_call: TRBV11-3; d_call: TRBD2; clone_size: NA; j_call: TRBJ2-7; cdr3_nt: TGTGCCAGCAGCTTAGATGGGGGAGCGGGAAGGGCCGAGCAGTACTTC; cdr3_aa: CASSLDGGAGRAEQYF
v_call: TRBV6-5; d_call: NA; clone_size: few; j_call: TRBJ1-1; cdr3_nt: TGTGCCAGCAGACCACCTCGACAGTGGAACACTGAAGCTTTCTTT; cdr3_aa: CASRPPRQWNTEAFF
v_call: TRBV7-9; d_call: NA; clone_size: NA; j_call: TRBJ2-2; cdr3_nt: TGTGCCAGCAGCTTGAGGGACACCGGGGAGCTGTTTTTT; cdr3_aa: CASSLRDTGELFF
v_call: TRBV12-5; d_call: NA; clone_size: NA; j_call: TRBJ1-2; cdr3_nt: TGTGCTAGTGCCTTGGACAACCGCCACTATGGCTACACCTTC; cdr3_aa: CASALDNRHYGYTF
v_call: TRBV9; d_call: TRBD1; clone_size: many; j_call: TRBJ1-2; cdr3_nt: TGTGCCAGCAGCGCCGACAGGGGGGGTGTCTACACCTTC; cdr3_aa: CASSADRGGVYTF
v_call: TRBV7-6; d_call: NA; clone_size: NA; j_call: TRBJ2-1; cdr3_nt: TGTGCCAGCAGCTTAGAGGCAGCGGGCCTCCACTACAATGAGCAGTTCTTC; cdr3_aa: CASSLEAAGLHYNEQFF
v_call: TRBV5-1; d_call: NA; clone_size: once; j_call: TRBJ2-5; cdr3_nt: TGCGCCAGCAGCTTGAGGGCAGGCCAAGAGACCCAGTACTTC; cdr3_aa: CASSLRAGQETQYF
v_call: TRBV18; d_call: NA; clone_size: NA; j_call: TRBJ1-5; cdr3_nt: TGTGCCAGCTCACCCGGGGTACAGAATCAGCCCCAGCATTTT; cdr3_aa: CASSPGVQNQPQHF
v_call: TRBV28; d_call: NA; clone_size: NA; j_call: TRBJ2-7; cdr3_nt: TGTGCCAGCAGTTTATATCTGGGGGACTCCTACGAGCAGTACTTC; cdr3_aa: CASSLYLGDSYEQYF
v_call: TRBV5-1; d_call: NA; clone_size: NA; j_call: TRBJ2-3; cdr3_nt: TGCGCCAGCAGCTCCCCCGACAGAACAGATACGCAGTATTTT; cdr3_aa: CASSSPDRTDTQYF
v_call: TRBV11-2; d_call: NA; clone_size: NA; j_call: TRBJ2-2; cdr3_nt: TGTGCCAGCAGCTTATACGAGACCGGGGAGCTGTTTTTT; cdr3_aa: CASSLYETGELFF
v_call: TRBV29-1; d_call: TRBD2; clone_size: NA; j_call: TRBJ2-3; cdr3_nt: TGCAGCGTAGGACTAGCGGGAGGGGTGGTAGATACGCAGTATTTT; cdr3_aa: CSVGLAGGVVDTQYF
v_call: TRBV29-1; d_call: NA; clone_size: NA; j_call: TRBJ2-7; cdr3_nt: TGCAGCGTTCCAACAGGGTTTGGCGTCCACGAGCAGTACTTC; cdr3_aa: CSVPTGFGVHEQYF
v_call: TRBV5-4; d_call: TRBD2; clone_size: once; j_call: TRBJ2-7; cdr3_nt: TGTGCCAGCAGCTTGGGACTAGCGGTGCCCTACGAGCAGTACTTC; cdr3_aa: CASSLGLAVPYEQYF
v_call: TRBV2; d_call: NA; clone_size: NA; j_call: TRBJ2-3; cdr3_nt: TGTGCCAGCACGGTGGGTAAAAGCGCATACACAGATACGCAGTATTTT; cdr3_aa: CASTVGKSAYTDTQYF
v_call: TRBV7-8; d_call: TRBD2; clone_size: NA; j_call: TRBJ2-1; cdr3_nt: TGTGCCAGCAGCTTAGGAGCGGGACTGGAATACAATGAGCAGTTCTTC; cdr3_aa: CASSLGAGLEYNEQFF
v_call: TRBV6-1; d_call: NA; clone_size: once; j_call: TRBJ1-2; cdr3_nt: TGTGCCAGCACTCCTTACGACGGCTACACCTTC; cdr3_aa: CASTPYDGYTF
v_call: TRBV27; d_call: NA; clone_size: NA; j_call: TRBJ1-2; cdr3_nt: TGTGCCAGCAGTTTATTGGGGGTAGCGGGTGGCTACACCTTC; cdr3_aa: CASSLLGVAGGYTF
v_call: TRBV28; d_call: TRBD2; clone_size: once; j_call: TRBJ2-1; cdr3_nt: TGTGCCAGCAGCCGTAGCGGGACCAGCTCCTACAATGAGCAGTTCTTC; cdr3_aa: CASSRSGTSSYNEQFF